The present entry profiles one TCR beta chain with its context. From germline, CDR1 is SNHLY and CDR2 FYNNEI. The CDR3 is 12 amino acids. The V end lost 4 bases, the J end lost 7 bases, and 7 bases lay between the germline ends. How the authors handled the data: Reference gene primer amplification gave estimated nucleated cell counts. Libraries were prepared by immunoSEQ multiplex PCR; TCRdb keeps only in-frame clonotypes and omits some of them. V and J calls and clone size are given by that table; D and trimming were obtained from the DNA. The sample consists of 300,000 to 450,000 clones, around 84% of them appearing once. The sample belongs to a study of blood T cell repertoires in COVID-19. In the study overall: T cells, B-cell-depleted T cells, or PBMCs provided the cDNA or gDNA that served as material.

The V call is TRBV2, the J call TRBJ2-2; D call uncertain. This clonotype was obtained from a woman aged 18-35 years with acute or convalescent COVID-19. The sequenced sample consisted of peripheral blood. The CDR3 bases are TGTGCCAGCAGTGTCGGTTTCGGGGAGCTGTTTTTT. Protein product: CASSVGFGELFF.